Shown below are 18 T cell receptor beta chains from a single sample sequenced in a study of CD8 T cell repertoires and HIV-1 epitope variants. Here immunoSEQ multiplex PCR was the method, and the copy in TCRdb shows in-frame clones only, minus some. Among under 100,000 clones listed, roughly four fifths were seen once. The source material was uncultured baseline CD8+ T cells from peripheral blood mononuclear cells (PBMCs). The receptors shown here come from a male donor with HIV.

V gene TRBV27 combines with J gene TRBJ2-7; 8 positions match TRBD2. This CDR3 has 14 amino acids. The V gene end was trimmed by 3 bases and the J gene end by 3 bases; junction bases not matched to a gene: 4. Germline V gene sequence: CDR1 MNHEY, CDR2 SMNVEV (reference sequence). The CDR3 DNA is TGTGCCAGCAGTTTTGGAGCGGGAGTCTACGAGCAGTACTTC. It specifies CASSFGAGVYEQYF.

This clone was detected a few times. V usage is TRBV29-1 and J usage is TRBJ1-1, with D perhaps matching TRBD1 (6 bases). CDR1 and CDR2 (germline): SQVTM, ANQGSEA. The length of the CDR3 is 10 residues. Trimming took off 4 bases at V and 8 bases at J, with 8 bases between the two ends. Written as DNA, the CDR3 is TGCAGCGTTGCCGACAGGGAAGCTTTCTTT. Translating it yields CSVADREAFF.

The rearrangement joins TRBV27 to TRBJ2-7; TRBD1 agrees at 10 bases. Germline CDR1 reads MNHEY; CDR2 reads SMNVEV (reference sequence). CDR3 length: 14 residues. J lost 2 bases, V lost 6 bases, and 4 bases had no gene match. This chain's CDR3 is CASSPDRGPYEQYF. The CDR3, as DNA: TGTGCCAGCAGCCCCGACAGGGGGCCCTACGAGCAGTACTTC.

The J gene is TRBJ1-4, the V gene TRBV7-8; D unresolved. There are 14 residues in the CDR3. Trimming pared 5 bases from V and 6 bases from J, leaving 13 bases between. Germline V CDR1 and CDR2: SGHVS, FQNEAQ. DNA for the CDR3: TGTGCCAGCAGCCTTTCAACGCCCCATGAAAAACTGTTTTTT. Translation: CASSLSTPHEKLFF.

The rearrangement links TRBV28 to TRBJ2-5; 7 bases fit TRBD1. The CDR3 runs 17 residues. After removal of 2 bases from V and 5 bases from J, the junction contained 14 bases not matched to a gene. CDR1 is MDHEN, CDR2 SYDVKM, per germline. In DNA form, the CDR3 reads TGTGCCAGCAGTTTACCCCGTCAGGGGGTCCGCTTGGAGACCCAGTACTTC. It specifies CASSLPRQGVRLETQYF.

V and J are TRBV29-1 and TRBJ2-1; D gene ambiguous. CDR1 and CDR2 (germline): SQVTM, ANQGSEA. The CDR3 length is 13 residues. With 1 base removed from V and 7 bases from J, the gap between germline ends came to 11 bases. CDR3 bases: TGCAGCGTTGAAGGGCTATTCAATAATGAGCAGTTCTTC. Amino acids: CSVEGLFNNEQFF.

The chain carries TRBV5-1 and TRBJ2-1, with TRBD1 matching over 10 bases. Germline CDR1 and CDR2: SGHRS and YFSETQ. Unmatched junction bases numbered 3, after V lost 4 bases and J lost 5 bases. The CDR3 is 14 amino acids. CDR3 in DNA: TGCGCCAGCAGCCGGGACAGGGGCGACAATGAGCAGTTCTTC. Its protein product is CASSRDRGDNEQFF.

The V and J genes are TRBV7-3 and TRBJ1-1; D remains unclear. The ends were cut back, 3 bases at V and 2 bases at J, with 10 bases in the middle. The germline V gene encodes CDR1 SGHTA and CDR2 FQGTGA. The CDR3 loop spans 14 amino acids. The CDR3 DNA sequence: TGTGCCAGCAGCTTCACGACGGTCAACACTGAAGCTTTCTTT. Translated: CASSFTTVNTEAFF.

On this clone: The junction departs from the called germline gene at one end, perhaps through a read error. V and J are TRBV18 and TRBJ1-2; D gene unclear. The CDR3 runs 14 residues. CDR1 and CDR2 (germline): KGHSH, LQKENI. CDR3: CASSPPVPNYGYTF. CDR3 DNA: TGTGCCAGCTCCCCACCGGTTCCTAACTATGGCTACACCTTC.

The chain carries TRBV6-5 and TRBJ2-7, with 8 bases identical to TRBD2. The germline gives CDR1 MNHEY, CDR2 SVGAGI. The V gene end was trimmed by 5 bases and the J gene end by 5 bases; junction bases not matched to a gene: 8. The CDR3 is 14 amino acids. Here the CDR3 DNA reads TGTGCCAGCAGTAACCGGGGGGGGATTGACGAGCAGTACTTC. Encoded protein: CASSNRGGIDEQYF.

This chain links TRBV19 with TRBJ2-3, with 7 bases fitting TRBD2. This CDR3 region has 14 residues. With V trimmed by 6 bases and J by 3 bases, 6 bases remained unmatched. Germline V gene sequence: CDR1 LNHDA, CDR2 SQIVND (reference sequence). In DNA form, the CDR3 reads TGTGCCAGTAGACGAGGCGGGAGAACAGATACGCAGTATTTT. As protein: CASRRGGRTDTQYF.

V gene TRBV5-4 combines with J gene TRBJ2-4, with 8 bases that match TRBD2. Germline assignment: CDR1 SGHNT and CDR2 YYREEE (reference sequence). CDR3 size: 13 residues. V trimming: 4 bases; J trimming: 8 bases; junction bases outside the gene matches: 5. DNA for the CDR3: TGTGCCAGCAGCCTTAGCGGGGAACACATTCAGTACTTC. It yields the protein CASSLSGEHIQYF.

The chain links TRBV30 to TRBJ1-5; the match to TRBD1 covers 8 bases. CDR3 length: 16 amino acids. Germline CDR1 is GTSNPN and CDR2 is SVGIG (reference sequence). The V segment lost 0 bases and the J segment 7 bases; nucleotides outside the gene matches: 11. The CDR3 DNA reads TGTGCCTGGAGTGTAAACCCACCAGGGGGCAGGCAGCCCCAGCATTTT. Protein sequence: CAWSVNPPGGRQPQHF.

The chain is built from TRBV9 and TRBJ1-2, with D perhaps matching TRBD1 (6 bases). This CDR3 region has 14 residues. V dropped 3 bases and J dropped 4 bases, with 13 bases sitting between them. CDR1 and CDR2 (germline): SGDLS, YYNGEE. The CDR3 protein is CASSARDNLYGYTF. CDR3 sequence (DNA): TGTGCCAGCAGCGCGCGGGACAATCTCTATGGCTACACCTTC.

This clone was found once. The chain joins TRBV14 to TRBJ2-7; TRBD2 matches 14 bases. With V trimmed by 5 bases and J by 13 bases, 7 bases remained unmatched. The CDR3 runs to 13 residues. Germline CDR1 reads SGHDN; CDR2 reads FVKESK. The CDR3, as DNA: TGTGCCAGCAGCGGACTAGCGGGAGGCCCGGGTTACTTC. It is translated as CASSGLAGGPGYF.

The chain carries TRBV13 and TRBJ2-1, with a weak D call TRBD2 (5 bases). The CDR3 is 13 residues long. Looked up from germline, CDR1 is PRHDT and CDR2 is FYEKMQ (reference sequence). Trimming pared 5 bases from V and 4 bases from J, leaving 9 bases between. The CDR3 coding sequence is TGTGCCAGCAGCCCCAGGAGGTACAATGAGCAGTTCTTC. It translates to CASSPRRYNEQFF.

This chain uses TRBV7-9 with TRBJ2-7, with 12 positions matching TRBD1. The CDR3 length is 16 residues. Germline values: CDR1 SEHNR, CDR2 FQNEAQ (reference sequence). V dropped 1 base and J dropped 5; count of bases not matched to a gene: 6. CDR3 in amino acids: CASSLVRGQGADEQYF. For the CDR3, the DNA is TGTGCCAGCAGCTTAGTTAGGGGACAGGGGGCCGACGAGCAGTACTTC.

This clone was seen only a few times. The rearrangement uses TRBV2 and TRBJ1-5; maybe TRBD1 (6 bases). The V and J ends lost 7 bases and 8 bases respectively, with 18 bases between them. The germline gives CDR1 SNHLY, CDR2 FYNNEI. The CDR3 runs to 14 residues. CDR3 in amino acids: CASNPGEVRKPQHF. CDR3 nucleotides: TGTGCCAGCAACCCAGGGGAGGTTCGCAAGCCCCAGCATTTT.